These 5 T cell receptor beta chains originate from one sample sequenced in a study of T cells in Graves' hyperthyroidism and ophthalmopathy. TCR beta CDR3 sequences were amplified from RNA transcripts. The TCR CDR3 was amplified in a first-round RT-PCR using the HTBI primer set. TCRdb re-derived calls from the multiplex PCR reads in MiXCR, one entry per CDR3 protein. Found here are more than 300,000 distinct CDR3 sequences, 11% to 15% of them singletons; the top ten hold roughly 25%. Sequencing used blood. The receptors stem from a woman in her twenties or thirties with Graves' hyperthyroidism.

This clonotype was recorded at least ten times. The rearrangement links TRBV18 to TRBJ1-1; D unclear. The CDR3 sequence is 13 residues long. Germline lookup yields CDR1 KGHSH and CDR2 LQKENI. Trimming pared 5 bases from V and 0 bases from J, leaving 7 bases between. As DNA, the CDR3 is TGTGCCAGCTCAGGAGACATGAACACTGAAGCTTTCTTT. It is translated as CASSGDMNTEAFF.

This clonotype has ten or more counts. V gene TRBV5-1 combines with J gene TRBJ2-1; D is unclear. CDR1 and CDR2 (germline): SGHRS, YFSETQ. Trimming pared 4 bases from V and 4 bases from J, leaving 12 bases between. There are 14 residues in the CDR3. DNA for the CDR3: TGCGCCAGCAGCCCTAACCTCTTATACAATGAGCAGTTCTTC. This encodes CASSPNLLYNEQFF.

The chain links TRBV6-1 to TRBJ2-6, with D tentatively TRBD1 (5 bases). V was pared by 4 bases and J by 0 bases, with 10 bases between. The germline V gene has CDR1 MNHNS and CDR2 SASEGT. CDR3 length equals 16 residues. CDR3 coding DNA: TGTGCCAGCAGTGTAGGGGTGTTCTCTGGGGCCAACGTCCTGACTTTC. This encodes CASSVGVFSGANVLTF.

CDR3 DNA sequence: TGTGCCAGCAGCTTCGCAGCGGGAGTTTCAAATGAGCAGTTCTTC. Its translation is CASSFAAGVSNEQFF. This chain links TRBV7-9 with TRBJ2-1; 8 bases fit TRBD2. This CDR3 has 15 amino acids. Trimming took 3 bases from V and 7 from J; bases not matched to a gene: 8. The germline V gene has CDR1 SEHNR and CDR2 FQNEAQ (reference sequence).

This chain connects TRBV20-1 to TRBJ1-1; 7 nucleotides align to TRBD1. This CDR3 region has 18 residues. Germline CDR1 reads DFQATT; CDR2 reads SNEGSKA (reference sequence). The junction had 20 bases not matched to a gene; V was cut back by 7 bases and J by 0 bases. The CDR3 DNA follows: TGCAGTGTTGATCTCCCAGGGGGTTTAGTCCGTCTGAACACTGAAGCTTTCTTT. This codes for CSVDLPGGLVRLNTEAFF.